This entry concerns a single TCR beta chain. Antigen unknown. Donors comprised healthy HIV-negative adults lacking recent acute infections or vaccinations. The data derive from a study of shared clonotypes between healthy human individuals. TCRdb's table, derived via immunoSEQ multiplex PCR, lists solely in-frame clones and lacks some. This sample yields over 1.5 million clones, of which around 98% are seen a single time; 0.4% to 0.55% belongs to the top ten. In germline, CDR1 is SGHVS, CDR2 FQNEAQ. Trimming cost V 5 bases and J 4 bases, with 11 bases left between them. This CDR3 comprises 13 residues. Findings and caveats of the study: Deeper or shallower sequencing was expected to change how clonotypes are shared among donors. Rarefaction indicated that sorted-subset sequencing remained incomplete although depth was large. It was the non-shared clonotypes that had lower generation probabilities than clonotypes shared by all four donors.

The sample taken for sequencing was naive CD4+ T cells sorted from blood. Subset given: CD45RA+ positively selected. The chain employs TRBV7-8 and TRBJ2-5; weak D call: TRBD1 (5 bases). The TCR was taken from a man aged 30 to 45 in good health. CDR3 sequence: CASSRVQGETQYF. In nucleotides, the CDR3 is TGTGCCAGCAGCCGCGTTCAGGGAGAGACCCAGTACTTC.